These 13 T cell receptor beta chains share one sample of origin, sequenced in a study of T cells after posttransplantation cyclophosphamide. Clones were read by immunoSEQ multiplex PCR, and TCRdb kept only the in-frame ones, dropping some. Listed here are over 30,000 clones without any singletons, the top ten holding about 4.2%. Sample: PBMCs. These receptors were obtained from a woman between 50 and 59 years old in good health and a related stem cell transplant donor.

The chain carries TRBV6-5 and TRBJ1-2, with TRBD1 matching over 7 bases. This CDR3 is built from 14 residues. J gave up 4 bases and V 6 bases, and 8 bases lay outside the gene matches. Per the germline V gene, CDR1 is MNHEY and CDR2 is SVGAGI. CDR3 in amino acids: CASSPQGTFYGYTF. Here the CDR3 DNA reads TGTGCCAGCAGCCCACAGGGGACCTTCTATGGCTACACCTTC.

This clone was found many times. The chain employs TRBV6-1 and TRBJ1-2, with a tentative D call TRBD1 (5 bases). The V end lost 8 bases, the J end lost 4 bases, and 17 bases lay between the germline ends. CDR3 size: 14 residues. Germline CDR1 MNHNS, CDR2 SASEGT. This chain's CDR3 is CASGKGRQIYGYTF. For the CDR3, the DNA is TGTGCCAGCGGCAAGGGGCGACAGATCTATGGCTACACCTTC.

There are many counts of this clone. The V call is TRBV11-1, the J call TRBJ2-7; possible D gene TRBD1, 6 bases. Trimming cost V 3 bases and J 4 bases, with 7 bases left between them. The CDR3 is 12 residues long. Germline values: CDR1 SGHAT, CDR2 FQDESV (reference sequence). CDR3 DNA: TGTGCCAGCAGCTTGCAGGGGTACGAGCAGTACTTC. Its protein product is CASSLQGYEQYF.

This clone was seen many times. DNA of the CDR3: TGTGCCAGCAGGCCAGGGACAGGGGGGACACCCCTCCACTTT. Its translation: CASRPGTGGTPLHF. V gene TRBV28 combines with J gene TRBJ1-6, with 11 bases identical to TRBD1. The CDR3 runs 14 residues. Germline lookup yields CDR1 MDHEN and CDR2 SYDVKM. Trimming at V came to 6 bases and at J to 11 bases, leaving 6 bases not matched to a gene.

This clone was counted ten times or more. J is TRBJ2-3 and V is TRBV7-2, with 10 bases fitting TRBD2. The CDR3 sequence is 17 residues long. Germline loops: CDR1 SGHTA, CDR2 FQGNSA. The junction had 13 bases not matched to a gene; V was cut back by 6 bases and J by 4 bases. CDR3 sequence: CASRAISAGGRSDTQYF. CDR3 bases: TGTGCCAGCAGGGCAATATCAGCGGGGGGGCGATCAGATACGCAGTATTTT.

This clone appeared many times. The chain joins TRBV2 to TRBJ1-4; a possible D gene is TRBD1 (5 bases). Trimming stripped 10 bases from V and 5 bases from J, with 17 bases between. The CDR3 sequence is 14 residues long. The V gene's germline CDR1 is SNHLY and CDR2 FYNNEI. CDR3 in DNA: TGTGCCATCCACCGACCGGGGGGGAATGAAAAACTGTTTTTT. Translated: CAIHRPGGNEKLFF.

This clone was seen many times. The genes are TRBV5-4 and TRBJ1-2; TRBD1 aligns across 12 bases. Germline CDR1 reads SGHNT; CDR2 reads YYREEE (reference sequence). Trimming cost V 4 bases and J 3 bases; bases outside gene matches: 13. The length of the CDR3 is 18 residues. CDR3 in DNA: TGTGCCAGCAGCCCCGGGACAGGGGGCGCAAAGGGGGACTATGGCTACACCTTC. Amino acids: CASSPGTGGAKGDYGYTF.

Many counts were recorded for this clone. This chain connects TRBV2 to TRBJ2-7, with 9 bases lining up with TRBD1. CDR1 and CDR2 (germline): SNHLY, FYNNEI. V was pared by 5 bases and J by 6 bases, with 5 bases of the junction left unmatched. The CDR3 runs 13 residues. CDR3 region: CASSFDRGIEQYF. The DNA of the CDR3 is TGTGCCAGCAGTTTTGACAGGGGGATCGAGCAGTACTTC.

This clone was observed many times. The chain joins TRBV30 to TRBJ1-2; 9 bases are a match to TRBD1. This CDR3 has 14 amino acids. J was trimmed by 3 bases and V by 0 bases; bases with no gene match: 2. Per the germline V gene, CDR1 is GTSNPN and CDR2 is SVGIG (reference sequence). In DNA form, the CDR3 reads TGTGCCTGGAGTGTTGGACAGGGGCACTATGGCTACACCTTC. Translated: CAWSVGQGHYGYTF.

Many counts were recorded for this clone. This chain connects TRBV25-1 to TRBJ2-3; 8 bases are a match to TRBD2. The CDR3 has 14 amino acids. V lost 7 bases, J lost 4 bases, and 7 bases stayed unmatched. Germline V gives CDR1 MGHDK, CDR2 SYGVNS. The CDR3 nucleotides read TGTGCCAGCACCACGGGACTAGAGGCAGATACGCAGTATTTT. Its protein product is CASTTGLEADTQYF.

This clone was recorded many times. The chain couples TRBV6-5 to TRBJ1-2; 9 bases agree with TRBD1. The CDR3 extends over 15 amino acids. Germline CDR1 reads MNHEY; CDR2 reads SVGAGI. The junction had 10 bases not matched to a gene; V was cut back by 3 bases and J by 8 bases. For the CDR3, the DNA is TGTGCCAGCAGTTATCCCGGACAGGGGTTTTGGGGCTACACCTTC. This sequence encodes CASSYPGQGFWGYTF.

This clone was seen many times. V and J are TRBV5-1 and TRBJ2-1; tentative D call: TRBD1 (5 bases). This CDR3 region has 16 residues. Deletions cut 0 bases from V and 0 bases from J, with 10 bases between. Germline values: CDR1 SGHRS, CDR2 YFSETQ. CDR3 sequence: CASSLGQLGSYNEQFF. DNA of the CDR3: TGCGCCAGCAGCTTGGGACAGCTCGGCTCCTACAATGAGCAGTTCTTC. Looking up the rest from reference TRBV5-1 and TRBJ2-1 gives the full variable domain: KAGVTQTPRYLIKTRGQQVTLSCSPISGHRSVSWYQQTPGQGLQFLFEYFSETQRNKGNFPGRFSGRQFSNSRSEMNVSTLELGDSALYLCASSLGQLGSYNEQFFGPGTRLTVL.

This clone appeared many times. This chain uses TRBV6-1 with TRBJ2-4; possibly TRBD1 for D (5 bases). Trimming cost V 8 bases and J 1 base, with 9 bases left between them. Germline lookup yields CDR1 MNHNS and CDR2 SASEGT. The CDR3 length is 13 residues. The CDR3, as DNA: TGTGCCAGCTTAGGACACGCCAAAAACATTCAGTACTTC. It encodes CASLGHAKNIQYF.